Shown below are 2 T cell receptor beta chains from a single sample sequenced in a study of metastatic and nonmetastatic thyroid tumors. No patient received treatment before thyroid surgery. TCRdb ran MiXCR on the PCR reads. The table records tens of thousands of clones, under 20% of them present only once. Source material: blood. The receptors shown here come from a female donor with papillary thyroid cancer or a benign thyroid nodule (not recorded which). Some clones in this sample may be carry-over from other donors' samples.

This chain links TRBV11-1 with TRBJ2-7; a weak D match, TRBD1 (5 bases). The CDR3 is made up of 16 amino acids. Looked up from germline, CDR1 is SGHAT and CDR2 is FQDESV (reference sequence). V lost 5 bases, J lost 4 bases, and 21 bases lay in between. The CDR3 region has the DNA TGTGCCAGCAGCCAGTCGACAGTCCGGCGAGTTTACGAGCAGTACTTC. Translating it yields CASSQSTVRRVYEQYF.

This clone turned up a few times. A much larger clone differs from this one at a single base, so this may be a read error. CDR3 sequence: CASSLGTETGAFF. Here the CDR3 DNA reads TGTGCCAGCAGTTTGGGGACGGAGACTGGAGCTTTCTTT. The chain links TRBV27 to TRBJ1-1; D is perhaps TRBD1 (5 bases). This CDR3 has 13 residues. Germline values: CDR1 MNHEY, CDR2 SMNVEV (reference sequence).